The rows below give T cell receptor beta chains drawn from one sample of a study of T cell changes during pregnancy in multiple sclerosis. Data came from immunoSEQ multiplex PCR; TCRdb stores just in-frame clones and leaves some out. The sample holds 40,000 to 50,000 clones, 90% seen once. The input for sequencing was CD8+ T cells from peripheral blood mononuclear cells, taken in the first trimester of pregnancy. The receptors stem from a female donor with multiple sclerosis, enrolled in a pregnancy study. Both conserved end residues are part of each CDR3. A D gene is named only where the DNA matches it firmly. The size field is filled for only some rows; it gives once, few, many or a size class.

>TRBJ2-1|.|TRBV29-1|TRBD1
CSVIPIGTGIDEQFF
TGCAGCGTAATCCCCATTGGGACAGGGATTGATGAGCAGTTCTTC
>TRBJ2-1|.|TRBV7-7|.
CASSLNPGTPIDEQFF
TGTGCCAGCAGCTTAAACCCAGGAACCCCCATCGATGAGCAGTTCTTC
>TRBJ2-7|once|TRBV7-2|TRBD1
CASSPGTGRFGPYEQYF
TGTGCCAGCAGCCCCGGGACAGGCCGCTTCGGTCCCTACGAGCAGTACTTC
>TRBJ1-3|.|TRBV14|.
CASSIAGNTIYF
TGTGCCAGCAGCATAGCAGGAAACACCATATATTTT
>TRBJ1-4|.|TRBV19|.
CASSIIVGVENEKLFF
TGTGCCAGTAGCATCATCGTCGGGGTAGAGAACGAAAAACTGTTTTTT
>TRBJ2-7|.|TRBV5-8|.
CASSSDSSYYEQYF
TGTGCCAGCAGTTCGGACAGTAGCTACTACGAGCAGTACTTC
>TRBJ1-5|.|TRBV6-6|.
CASSEGRDNAGQPQHF
TGTGCCAGCAGCGAGGGACGGGACAACGCGGGTCAGCCCCAGCATTTT
>TRBJ2-1|.|TRBV29-1|TRBD2
CSGERGGNEQFF
TGCAGCGGGGAGCGGGGGGGCAATGAGCAGTTCTTC
>TRBJ1-4|.|TRBV4-1|.
CASSQDPAGHEKLFF
TGCGCCAGCAGCCAAGACCCGGCAGGGCATGAAAAACTGTTTTTT
>TRBJ1-5|.|TRBV12-1|.
CASSQQLDRERLRSNQPQHF
TGTGCCAGCAGCCAACAACTAGACAGGGAACGGTTGCGGAGCAATCAGCCCCAGCATTTT
>TRBJ2-2|once|TRBV21-1|.
CASVLKGDTTGELFF
TGTGCCAGCGTGTTAAAGGGAGATACTACCGGGGAGCTGTTTTTT